The 29 T cell receptor beta chains presented below share a single source sample, sequenced in a study of breast tumors, draining lymph nodes, adjacent tissues. One entry per CDR3 protein, called by TCRdb with MiXCR from the multiplex PCR reads. The table has some 100,000 distinct CDR3 sequences, about 20% seen once; the top ten hold around 1.3%. Breast cancer patients provided tissue from their axillary draining lymph nodes. The specimen was axillary lymph node tissue. These receptors were collected from a female donor with breast cancer. Some clones in this sample may be carry-over from other donors' samples.

This clonotype has at least ten counts. V is TRBV19 and J is TRBJ2-3; tentatively, D is TRBD1 (7 bases). V lost 6 bases to trimming and J lost 5 bases, with 18 bases between them. The germline gives CDR1 LNHDA, CDR2 SQIVND (reference sequence). The CDR3 spans 15 residues. This CDR3 is CASRAGGQGGDTQYF. Here the CDR3 DNA reads TGTGCCAGTAGGGCAGGCGGTCAGGGGGGAGATACGCAGTATTTT.

A note on this clonotype: Just one base apart from a much larger clone, this may be a read error. This chain connects TRBV2 to TRBJ2-5, with no clear D. Germline CDR1 is SNHLY and CDR2 is FYNNEI. The CDR3 runs to 13 residues. V was pared by 7 bases and J by 5 bases, with 14 bases between. The CDR3: CASNRGSRETQYF. DNA of the CDR3: TGTGCCAGCAACCGAGGCAGTCGTGAGACCCAGTACTTC.

This clonotype was recorded at least ten times. The chain uses TRBV4-1 and TRBJ2-1; D is unclear. CDR1 and CDR2 from the germline V gene are MGHRA and YSYEKL. The CDR3 runs to 14 residues. Trimming removed 1 base at V and 8 bases at J, with 12 bases between. The CDR3 DNA is TGCGCCAGCAGCCAAGCATCCGGACGCGATGAGCAGTTCTTC. Its protein is CASSQASGRDEQFF.

This clonotype has only a few counts. This chain joins TRBV28 and TRBJ2-5; 7 bases fit TRBD1. The germline gives CDR1 MDHEN, CDR2 SYDVKM. V lost 6 bases to trimming and J lost 2 bases; unmatched junction nucleotides: 9. The CDR3 consists of 15 residues. The CDR3 DNA follows: TGTGCCAGCAGACCCTGGGACAGCCCTCAAGAGACCCAGTACTTC. Translating gives CASRPWDSPQETQYF.

This clonotype was seen repeatedly, ten times or more. The chain joins TRBV11-1 to TRBJ2-7; 9 bases are shared with TRBD1. Trimming took 3 bases from V and 4 from J; bases not matched to a gene: 4. CDR3 length equals 14 residues. The germline V gene encodes CDR1 SGHAT and CDR2 FQDESV (reference sequence). The CDR3 region is CASSLGTGLYEQYF. The CDR3 nucleotides read TGTGCCAGCAGCTTGGGGACAGGGTTATACGAGCAGTACTTC.

This clonotype has a count of ten or more. V usage is TRBV4-1 and J usage is TRBJ2-7; D not resolved. Between the trimmed V and J ends, which lost 2 bases and 3 bases, there was a span of 8 bases. This CDR3 has 13 residues. Germline V gives CDR1 MGHRA, CDR2 YSYEKL. In nucleotides, the CDR3 is TGCGCCAGCAGCCAATGGGGATTCTACGAGCAGTACTTC. Translating gives CASSQWGFYEQYF.

This clonotype was picked up many times. This chain uses TRBV19 with TRBJ2-3, with D perhaps matching TRBD1 (6 bases). Germline V gives CDR1 LNHDA, CDR2 SQIVND (reference sequence). This CDR3 spans 14 amino acids. Trimming left V 5 bases short and J 1 base short, with 10 bases between. In DNA, the CDR3 is TGTGCCAGTAGTCCCTCAGGGGGCACAGATACGCAGTATTTT. Amino acids: CASSPSGGTDTQYF.

The chain carries TRBV2 and TRBJ1-5; 9 bases line up with TRBD1. The CDR3 spans 16 residues. Germline V gives CDR1 SNHLY, CDR2 FYNNEI. V was clipped by 5 bases and J by 7 bases; unmatched bases: 12. CDR3 residues: CASSQTPGTGYQPQHF. The CDR3 nucleotides read TGTGCCAGCAGTCAAACCCCCGGGACAGGGTACCAGCCCCAGCATTTT.

This clonotype was recorded many times. V and J are TRBV6-6 and TRBJ1-4; D is unresolved. CDR1 and CDR2 from the germline V gene are MNHNY and SVGAGI (reference sequence). This CDR3 spans 13 amino acids. The V end was cut by 6 bases, the J end by 7 bases, with 12 bases between. The CDR3 loop is CASRPGRTEKLFF. The CDR3 DNA sequence: TGTGCCAGCAGGCCAGGCAGGACTGAAAAACTGTTTTTT.

This clonotype was found many times. The chain recombines TRBV2 with TRBJ1-5; D not resolved. The CDR3 covers 13 residues. The germline V gene encodes CDR1 SNHLY and CDR2 FYNNEI. V lost 1 base and J lost 5, with 6 bases in between. DNA of the CDR3: TGTGCCAGCAGTGAAGTCGGAGATCAGCCCCAGCATTTT. Protein product: CASSEVGDQPQHF.

In this sample, this clonotype turned up many times. V usage is TRBV5-1 and J usage is TRBJ2-3; 11 bases are shared with TRBD2. Trimming removed 1 base from V and 4 bases from J; junction bases left unmatched: 11. Germline assignment: CDR1 SGHRS and CDR2 YFSETQ. The CDR3 sequence is 18 residues long. Written as DNA, the CDR3 is TGCGCCAGCAGCTTGAATCCTATACTAGCGGGGGTCCCAGATACGCAGTATTTT. This codes for CASSLNPILAGVPDTQYF.

This clonotype was detected only a few times. This chain links TRBV27 with TRBJ2-1, with a weak D call TRBD2 (6 bases). This CDR3 is 15 amino acids long. Germline loops: CDR1 MNHEY, CDR2 SMNVEV (reference sequence). V was shortened by 9 bases and J by 0 bases, with 15 bases between the two germline ends. CDR3 loop: CASKPDGSSYNEQFF. The DNA for the CDR3 is TGTGCCAGTAAACCCGACGGGAGCTCCTACAATGAGCAGTTCTTC.

In its sample, this clonotype was seen many times. The CDR3 bases are TGTGCCAGCAGCGTTGGGACAGGGGGATACTACGAGCAGTACTTC. This sequence encodes CASSVGTGGYYEQYF. The chain carries TRBV9 and TRBJ2-7; TRBD1 matches 11 bases. The CDR3 runs 15 residues. With 2 bases clipped from V and 3 bases from J, the junction kept 4 bases outside the gene matches. Looked up from germline, CDR1 is SGDLS and CDR2 is YYNGEE.

The V call is TRBV11-3, the J call TRBJ2-3; 14 bases match TRBD2. Germline V lookup: CDR1 SGHNT, CDR2 YENEEA. The CDR3 covers 16 residues. Losses at the gene ends were 5 bases for V and 5 bases for J; bases not matched to a gene: 6. The CDR3 region has the DNA TGTGCCAGCAGCCCGGGACTAGCGGGAGAATTAGATACGCAGTATTTT. Its protein product is CASSPGLAGELDTQYF. Looking up the rest from reference TRBV11-3 and TRBJ2-3 gives the full variable domain: EAGVVQSPRYKIIEKKQPVAFWCNPISGHNTLYWYLQNLGQGPELLIRYENEEAVDDSQLPKDRFSAERLKGVDSTLKIQPAELGDSAVYLCASSPGLAGELDTQYFGPGTRLTVL.

The J gene is TRBJ1-2, the V gene TRBV28, with unresolved D. The CDR3 loop spans 14 amino acids. Germline CDR1 is MDHEN and CDR2 is SYDVKM. V was cut by 6 bases and J by 4 bases, with 15 bases left in between. CDR3: CASRPPGRSYGYTF. The CDR3 DNA sequence: TGTGCCAGCAGACCCCCGGGCCGCAGCTATGGCTACACCTTC.

This clonotype has ten or more counts. For the CDR3, the DNA is TGTGCCACTCAACCCCGGACAGGCACGAACACCGGGGAGCTGTTTTTT. It yields the protein CATQPRTGTNTGELFF. V is TRBV10-3 and J is TRBJ2-2, with 7 bases lining up with TRBD1. The CDR3 contains 16 residues. Germline V gene data show CDR1 as ENHRY and CDR2 as SYGVKD. The V and J ends lost 10 bases and 0 bases, in that order; junction bases with no gene match: 11.

This clonotype was recorded many times. CDR3 in DNA: TGCGCCAGCAGCCAGCTTGCGGGCCCCTACAATGAGCAGTTCTTC. This sequence encodes CASSQLAGPYNEQFF. The V gene is TRBV4-1, the J gene TRBJ2-1; the D gene is possibly TRBD2 (5 bases). V was cut by 3 bases and J by 2 bases, with 11 bases left in between. CDR3 length equals 15 residues. Germline values: CDR1 MGHRA, CDR2 YSYEKL.

This clonotype was counted ten times or more. V and J are TRBV7-7 and TRBJ2-3, with 11 bases fitting TRBD2. This CDR3 is built from 16 residues. Germline CDR1 reads SSHAT; CDR2 reads FNYEAQ (reference sequence). The ends lost 5 bases at V and 0 bases at J; junction bases unmatched: 4. Here the CDR3 DNA reads TGTGCCAGCAGCATAGGGACTAGCGGAAGCACAGATACGCAGTATTTT. Its protein is CASSIGTSGSTDTQYF. The full variable domain, in which reference TRBV7-7 and TRBJ2-3 provide the parts outside the CDR3, is GAGVSQSPRYKVTKRGQDVTLRCDPISSHATLYWYQQALGQGPEFLTYFNYEAQPDKSGLPSDRFSAERPEGSISTLTIQRTEQRDSAMYRCASSIGTSGSTDTQYFGPGTRLTVL.

This chain joins TRBV12-3 or TRBV12-4 and TRBJ1-1; D might be TRBD1 (5 bases). V lost 7 bases, J lost 12 bases, and 27 bases lay in between. The CDR3 is made up of 15 amino acids. DNA of the CDR3: TGTGCCAGCACCTATCATCGGGCGGGCCAGGGCGAGTCTTTCTTT. Protein sequence: CASTYHRAGQGESFF.

This sequence joins TRBV24-1 and TRBJ1-5, with D perhaps matching TRBD1 (5 bases). V shed 5 bases and J shed 5 bases, with 12 bases lying between them. Per germline, CDR1 KGHDR and CDR2 SFDVKD. The CDR3 extends over 14 amino acids. The chain's CDR3 is CATSGGSGDQPQHF. The CDR3, as DNA: TGTGCCACCAGTGGAGGGTCGGGGGATCAGCCCCAGCATTTT.

This clonotype was counted many times. J is TRBJ2-5 and V is TRBV15; 7 bases are shared with TRBD2. CDR3 size: 16 residues. CDR1 and CDR2 (germline): LNHNV, YYDKDF (reference sequence). With V trimmed by 1 base and J by 2 bases, 7 bases remained unmatched. The CDR3 DNA reads TGTGCCACCAGCAGAGCAAAGCGGGGCGGACAAGAGACCCAGTACTTC. This sequence encodes CATSRAKRGGQETQYF.

This clonotype was seen a handful of times. This may come from a read error, since a much larger clone is one base off. This rearrangement joins TRBV20-1 to TRBJ2-7; TRBD2 matches at 8 bases. The CDR3 loop spans 16 amino acids. Germline lookup yields CDR1 DFQATT and CDR2 SNEGSKA (reference sequence). The V and J ends lost 4 bases and 4 bases, in that order; junction bases with no gene match: 15. This chain's CDR3 is CSATVAGGDKQYEQYF. For the CDR3, the DNA is TGCAGTGCTACAGTGGCGGGGGGCGATAAGCAGTACGAGCAGTACTTC.

Comments on this clonotype: The junction shows a germline mismatch at one end, possibly a read error. This chain links TRBV20-1 with TRBJ2-3; the D call may be TRBD1 or TRBD2 (6 bases each). There are 16 residues in the CDR3. Germline V gives CDR1 DFQATT, CDR2 SNEGSKA (reference sequence). Here the CDR3 DNA reads TGCAGTGTTAGAGATTGGGGCAGGGGAGGTAGGGATACGCAGTGTTTT. Protein: CSVRDWGRGGRDTQCF.

This clonotype was counted at least ten times. The V gene is TRBV10-3, the J gene TRBJ2-7, with TRBD1 identical over 8 bases. After removal of 3 bases from V and 2 bases from J, the junction contained 9 bases not matched to a gene. Germline-derived CDR1 and CDR2 are ENHRY and SYGVKD. This CDR3 spans 16 amino acids. In DNA, the CDR3 is TGTGCCATCAGTGATCATCAAGGCAGGGGGCCCTACGAGCAGTACTTC. Its translation: CAISDHQGRGPYEQYF.

This clonotype was counted only a few times. CDR3 coding DNA: TGTGCCAGTAGGGTACAAACAGGGTTGAACACCGGGGAGCTGTTTTTT. It translates to CASRVQTGLNTGELFF. The rearrangement links TRBV19 to TRBJ2-2; a weak D match, TRBD1 (6 bases). This CDR3 is built from 16 residues. CDR1 is LNHDA and CDR2 is SQIVND in the germline V gene (reference sequence). The V end was cut by 6 bases, the J end by 1 base, with 15 bases between.

Many counts were recorded for this clonotype. This chain links TRBV30 with TRBJ1-2; tentative D call: TRBD1 (5 bases). Trimming pared 3 bases from V and 2 bases from J, leaving 16 bases between. This CDR3 has 15 amino acids. Germline V gene data show CDR1 as GTSNPN and CDR2 as SVGIG (reference sequence). As DNA, the CDR3 is TGTGCCTGGAGCGGGCAGGGCCTGAAAAACTATGGCTACACCTTC. Its translation is CAWSGQGLKNYGYTF.

This clonotype was seen ten or more times. The chain employs TRBV11-3 and TRBJ2-7; 8 positions agree with TRBD2. The germline CDR1 and CDR2 sequences are SGHNT and YENEEA. The CDR3 totals 15 residues. V was pared by 4 bases and J by 6 bases, with 11 bases of the junction left unmatched. CDR3 amino acids: CASSSGGTRGAEQYF. Written as DNA, the CDR3 is TGTGCCAGCAGCTCCGGCGGGACTAGAGGGGCCGAGCAGTACTTC.

This clonotype was detected ten times or more. The J gene is TRBJ1-4, the V gene TRBV12-3 or TRBV12-4; 12 positions agree with TRBD1. The CDR3 contains 17 residues. V shed 7 bases, J shed 7 bases, and the junction held 13 bases outside the gene matches. CDR3: CASTSGTGGRVSEKLFF. The CDR3 DNA follows: TGTGCCAGCACTTCCGGGACAGGGGGCCGGGTTAGTGAAAAACTGTTTTTT.

This clonotype was observed many times. The chain joins TRBV20-1 to TRBJ1-3, with 10 bases identical to TRBD1. Germline V lookup: CDR1 DFQATT, CDR2 SNEGSKA (reference sequence). Trimming at V came to 3 bases and at J to 2 bases, leaving 4 bases not matched to a gene. This CDR3 has 15 residues. CDR3 bases: TGCAGTGCTAGGACCGGGACAGGGGCTGGAAACACCATATATTTT. Amino acid sequence: CSARTGTGAGNTIYF.